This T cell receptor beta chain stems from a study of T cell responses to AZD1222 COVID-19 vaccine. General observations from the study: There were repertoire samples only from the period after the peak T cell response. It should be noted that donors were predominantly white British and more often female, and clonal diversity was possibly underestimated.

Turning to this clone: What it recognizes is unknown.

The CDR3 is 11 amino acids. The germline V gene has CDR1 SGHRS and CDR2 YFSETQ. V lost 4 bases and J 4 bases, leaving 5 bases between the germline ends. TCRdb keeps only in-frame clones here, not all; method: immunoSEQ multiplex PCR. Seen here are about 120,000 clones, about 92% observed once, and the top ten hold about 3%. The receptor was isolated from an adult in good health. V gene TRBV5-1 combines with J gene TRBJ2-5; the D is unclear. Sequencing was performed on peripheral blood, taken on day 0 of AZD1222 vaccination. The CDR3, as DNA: TGCGCCAGCAGCAGGTCAGAGACCCAGTACTTC. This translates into CASSRSETQYF.